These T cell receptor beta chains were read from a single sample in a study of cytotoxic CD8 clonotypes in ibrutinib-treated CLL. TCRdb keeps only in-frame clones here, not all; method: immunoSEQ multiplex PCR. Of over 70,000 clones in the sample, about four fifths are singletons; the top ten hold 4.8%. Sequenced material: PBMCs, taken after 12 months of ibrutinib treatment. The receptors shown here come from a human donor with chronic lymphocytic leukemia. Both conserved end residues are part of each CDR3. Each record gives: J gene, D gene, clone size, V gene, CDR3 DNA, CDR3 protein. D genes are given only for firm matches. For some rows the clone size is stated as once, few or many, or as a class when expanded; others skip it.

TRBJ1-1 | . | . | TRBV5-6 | TGTGCCAGCAGCACCACAGGGTTTCTGGACATGAACACTGAAGCTTTCTTT | CASSTTGFLDMNTEAFF
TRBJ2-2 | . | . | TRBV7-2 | TGTGCCAGCAGAAAAGCACCCAGGGGTTTGGGCGGGGAGCTGTTTTTT | CASRKAPRGLGGELFF
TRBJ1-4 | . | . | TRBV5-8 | TGTGCCAGCAGCCGGGACATCGGGGAAAAACTGTTTTTT | CASSRDIGEKLFF
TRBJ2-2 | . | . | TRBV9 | TGTGCCAGCAGCCCACGTGGGCGGGGCCCCCTCACCGGGGAGCTGTTTTTT | CASSPRGRGPLTGELFF
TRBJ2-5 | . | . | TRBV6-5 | TGTGCCAGCAGTCAACTAGGTGGGGGAAAAGAGACCCAGTACTTC | CASSQLGGGKETQYF
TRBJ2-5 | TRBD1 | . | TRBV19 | TGTGCCAGTAGCCCCGGGACAGAGAAACAAGAGACCCAGTACTTC | CASSPGTEKQETQYF
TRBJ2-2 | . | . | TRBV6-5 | TGTGCCAGCAGTGGAGGGACACTAAACACCGGGGAGCTGTTTTTT | CASSGGTLNTGELFF
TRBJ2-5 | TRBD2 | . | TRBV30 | TGTGCCTGGAGTGCTAATTCCGGGACTAGCCCACCCCACTTC | CAWSANSGTSPPHF
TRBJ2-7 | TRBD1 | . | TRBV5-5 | TGTGCCAGCAGCTGGGACAGCAACGAGCAGTACTTC | CASSWDSNEQYF
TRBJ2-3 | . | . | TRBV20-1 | TGCAGTGCTAGAGGGACAGATACGCAGTATTTT | CSARGTDTQYF
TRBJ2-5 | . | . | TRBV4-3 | TGCGCCAGCAGCCCGAAGAGGGGGGCCTGGCAAGAGACCCAGTACTTC | CASSPKRGAWQETQYF
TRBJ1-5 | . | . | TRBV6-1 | TGTGCCAGCAGTGAATGGGGGTGGGATCAGCCCCAGCATTTT | CASSEWGWDQPQHF
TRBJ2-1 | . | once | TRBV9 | TGTGCCAGCAGCCCCGTTTCTGGGTCCTACAATGAGCAGTTCTTC | CASSPVSGSYNEQFF
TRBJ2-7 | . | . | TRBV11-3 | TGTGCCAGCTCGCTCAGGAGCGGCGCCTACGAGCAGTACTTC | CASSLRSGAYEQYF
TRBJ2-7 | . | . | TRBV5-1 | TGCGCCAGCAGCCCGGGGGCGGCCGCGAGTGAGCAGTACTTC | CASSPGAAASEQYF
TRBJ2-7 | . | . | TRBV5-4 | TGTGCCAGCAGCCCCCCGGGGCTAGCGAGCCGCTACGAGCAGTACTTC | CASSPPGLASRYEQYF